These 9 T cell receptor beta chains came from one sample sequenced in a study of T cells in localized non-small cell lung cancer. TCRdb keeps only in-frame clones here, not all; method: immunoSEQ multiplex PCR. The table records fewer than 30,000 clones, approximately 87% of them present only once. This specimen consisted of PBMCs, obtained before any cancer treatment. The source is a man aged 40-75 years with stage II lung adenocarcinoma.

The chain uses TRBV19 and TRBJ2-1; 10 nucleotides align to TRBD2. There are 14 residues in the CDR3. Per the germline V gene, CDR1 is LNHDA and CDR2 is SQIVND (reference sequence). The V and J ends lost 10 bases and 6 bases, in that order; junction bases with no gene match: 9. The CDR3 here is CATTLAGGANEQFF. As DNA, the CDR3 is TGTGCCACGACCTTAGCGGGGGGTGCCAATGAGCAGTTCTTC. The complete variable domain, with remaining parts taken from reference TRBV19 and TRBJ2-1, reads DGGITQSPKYLFRKEGQNVTLSCEQNLNHDAMYWYRQDPGQGLRLIYYSQIVNDFQKGDIAEGYSVSREKKESFPLTVTSAQKNPTAFYLCATTLAGGANEQFFGPGTRLTVL.

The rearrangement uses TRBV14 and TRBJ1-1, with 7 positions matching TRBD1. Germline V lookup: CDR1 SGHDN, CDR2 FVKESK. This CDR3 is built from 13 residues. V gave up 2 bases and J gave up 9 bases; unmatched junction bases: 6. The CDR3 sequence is CASSQNATGKAFF. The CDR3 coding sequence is TGTGCCAGCAGCCAAAATGCGACAGGGAAAGCTTTCTTT.

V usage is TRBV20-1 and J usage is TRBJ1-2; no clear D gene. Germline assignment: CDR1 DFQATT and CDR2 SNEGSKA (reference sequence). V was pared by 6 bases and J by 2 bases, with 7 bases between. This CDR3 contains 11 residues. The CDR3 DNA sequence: TGCAGTGCCCACTCAAACTATGGCTACACCTTC. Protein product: CSAHSNYGYTF.

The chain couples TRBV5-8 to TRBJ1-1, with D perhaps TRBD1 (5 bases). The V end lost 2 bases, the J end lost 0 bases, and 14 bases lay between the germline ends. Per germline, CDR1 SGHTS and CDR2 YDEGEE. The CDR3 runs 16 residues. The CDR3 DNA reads TGTGCCAGCAGCTTACGACAGTCGTTCATGAACACTGAAGCTTTCTTT. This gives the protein CASSLRQSFMNTEAFF.

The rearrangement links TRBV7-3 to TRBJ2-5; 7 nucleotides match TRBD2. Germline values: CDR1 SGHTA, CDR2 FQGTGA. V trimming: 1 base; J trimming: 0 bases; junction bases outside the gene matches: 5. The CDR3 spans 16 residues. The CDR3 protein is CASSLIPGGNQETQYF. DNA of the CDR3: TGTGCCAGCAGCTTAATACCGGGGGGAAACCAAGAGACCCAGTACTTC.

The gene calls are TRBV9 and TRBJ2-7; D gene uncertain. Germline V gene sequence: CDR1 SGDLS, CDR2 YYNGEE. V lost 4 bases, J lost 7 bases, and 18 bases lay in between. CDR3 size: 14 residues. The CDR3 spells CASSPSYRGPEQYF. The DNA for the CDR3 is TGTGCCAGCAGCCCCTCCTACCGAGGCCCTGAGCAGTACTTC.

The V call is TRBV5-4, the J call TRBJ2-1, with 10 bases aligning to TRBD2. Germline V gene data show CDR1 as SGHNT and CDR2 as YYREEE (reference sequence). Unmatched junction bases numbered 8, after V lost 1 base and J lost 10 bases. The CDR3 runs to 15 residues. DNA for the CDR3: TGTGCCAGCAGCTTGCGGCTAGCGGGAGATGGGGAGCAGTTCTTC. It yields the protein CASSLRLAGDGEQFF. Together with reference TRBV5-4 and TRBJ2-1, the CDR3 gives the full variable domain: ETGVTQSPTHLIKTRGQQVTLRCSSQSGHNTVSWYQQALGQGPQFIFQYYREEENGRGNFPPRFSGLQFPNYSSELNVNALELDDSALYLCASSLRLAGDGEQFFGPGTRLTVL.

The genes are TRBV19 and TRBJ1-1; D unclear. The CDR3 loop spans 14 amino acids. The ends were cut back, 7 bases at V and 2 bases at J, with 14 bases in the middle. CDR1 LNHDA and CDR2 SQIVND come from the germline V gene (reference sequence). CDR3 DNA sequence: TGTGCCAGTATCATCGGGCCGGGAAACACTGAAGCTTTCTTT. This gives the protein CASIIGPGNTEAFF.

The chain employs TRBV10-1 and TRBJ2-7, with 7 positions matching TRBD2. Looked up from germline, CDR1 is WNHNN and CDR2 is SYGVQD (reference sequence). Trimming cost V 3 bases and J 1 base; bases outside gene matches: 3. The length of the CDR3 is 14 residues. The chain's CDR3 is CASSDASGSYEQYF. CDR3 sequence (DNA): TGCGCCAGCAGTGATGCTAGCGGTTCCTACGAGCAGTACTTC.